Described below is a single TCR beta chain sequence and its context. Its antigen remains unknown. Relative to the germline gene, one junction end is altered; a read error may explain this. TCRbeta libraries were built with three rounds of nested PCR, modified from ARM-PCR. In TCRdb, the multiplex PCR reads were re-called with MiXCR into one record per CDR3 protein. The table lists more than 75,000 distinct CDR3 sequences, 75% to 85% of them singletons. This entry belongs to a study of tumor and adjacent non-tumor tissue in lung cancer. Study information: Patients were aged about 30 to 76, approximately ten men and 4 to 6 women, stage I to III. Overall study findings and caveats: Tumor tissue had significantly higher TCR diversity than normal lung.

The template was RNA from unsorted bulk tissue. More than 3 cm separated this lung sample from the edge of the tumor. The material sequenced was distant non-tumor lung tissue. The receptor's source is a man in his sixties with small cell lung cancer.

The CDR3 protein is CSTTYVNEQLF. CDR3 sequence (DNA): TGCAGCACTACTTACGTGAATGAGCAGCTCTTC. The rearrangement uses TRBV29-1 and TRBJ2-1, with D hard to call. The germline V gene encodes CDR1 SQVTM and CDR2 ANQGSEA. The CDR3 length is 11 residues.